The present TCR beta chain was sequenced within a study of T cell responses to AZD1222 COVID-19 vaccine. The V and J ends lost 4 bases and 4 bases respectively, with 15 bases between them. Per germline, CDR1 SNHLY and CDR2 FYNNEI. The CDR3 is 15 residues long. The sample holds one count of this clone. Its antigen remains unidentified. Whole-study findings and limits: Close to half of spike-specific TCRs reportedly recognize unmutated variant regions. Spike-specific TCR repertoires showed rising breadth and depth after two AZD1222 doses.

Sequencing was performed with immunoSEQ multiplex PCR; in TCRdb, only in-frame clones are kept and a portion is missing. The sample includes 130,000 to 150,000 clones, 90% to 95% of them seen just once. This TCR was sampled from an adult in good health. Here the sequenced sample was peripheral blood, taken on day 0 of AZD1222 vaccination. The chain combines TRBV2 with TRBJ2-3; D call uncertain. The CDR3: CASSVSQGIADTQYF. As DNA, the CDR3 is TGTGCCAGCAGTGTGTCCCAAGGGATCGCAGATACGCAGTATTTT.